A single sample is the source of the 5 T cell receptor beta chains below, sequenced in a study of T cell changes during pregnancy in multiple sclerosis. Some clones are missing from TCRdb's copy, which holds only in-frame ones; the method was immunoSEQ multiplex PCR. The table records around 54,000 clones, about nine tenths of them present only once. The material was CD4+ T cells from peripheral blood mononuclear cells, obtained after pregnancy. Receptors originate from a female donor in good health, enrolled as a control in a pregnancy study.

CDR3 nucleotide sequence: TGCGCCAGCAGCTTGGGGGAGGGGAGCCACTACGAGCAGTACTTC. Protein product: CASSLGEGSHYEQYF. The rearrangement uses TRBV5-1 and TRBJ2-7; 7 nucleotides agree with TRBD2. This CDR3 comprises 15 residues. The germline V gene encodes CDR1 SGHRS and CDR2 YFSETQ. The trim removed 0 bases at V and 3 bases at J, leaving 6 bases unmatched.

The CDR3 sequence: CASSLAREESYEQYF. As DNA, the CDR3 is TGCGCCAGCAGCTTGGCCCGGGAGGAATCCTACGAGCAGTACTTC. The chain has TRBV5-1 and TRBJ2-7, with 7 positions matching TRBD2. V was clipped by 0 bases and J by 1 base; unmatched bases: 4. CDR3 size: 15 residues. The V gene's germline CDR1 is SGHRS and CDR2 YFSETQ.

V and J are TRBV6-1 and TRBJ1-1, with 7 nucleotides matching TRBD1. The length of the CDR3 is 12 residues. V was pared by 5 bases and J by 10 bases, with 7 bases of the junction left unmatched. Germline V gene data show CDR1 as MNHNS and CDR2 as SASEGT. CDR3 in DNA: TGTGCCAGCAGTTCGACAGGGCGGGCAGCTTTCTTT. Translated, it gives CASSSTGRAAFF.

The rearrangement uses TRBV5-1 and TRBJ1-2; D might be TRBD1 (5 bases). The V gene's germline CDR1 is SGHRS and CDR2 YFSETQ. The germline V and J ends were trimmed by 4 bases and 4 bases, with 14 bases remaining between them. The CDR3 covers 14 residues. The CDR3 loop is CASSRGLNPYGYTF. For the CDR3, the DNA is TGCGCCAGCAGCCGGGGACTCAACCCCTATGGCTACACCTTC. Together with reference TRBV5-1 and TRBJ1-2, the CDR3 gives the full variable domain: KAGVTQTPRYLIKTRGQQVTLSCSPISGHRSVSWYQQTPGQGLQFLFEYFSETQRNKGNFPGRFSGRQFSNSRSEMNVSTLELGDSALYLCASSRGLNPYGYTFGSGTRLTVV.

The genes are TRBV29-1 and TRBJ1-1, with 7 bases matching TRBD1. The V gene end was trimmed by 5 bases and the J gene end by 5 bases; junction bases not matched to a gene: 11. This CDR3 comprises 14 residues. Germline V gene data show CDR1 as SQVTM and CDR2 as ANQGSEA. The CDR3 bases are TGCAGCGTTCAACAGGGGACTGCGGGAACTGAAGCTTTCTTT. It codes for CSVQQGTAGTEAFF.